The 7 T cell receptor beta chains given below trace back to one sample, sequenced in a study of blood T cell repertoires in COVID-19. The table came from immunoSEQ multiplex PCR; TCRdb's copy has only in-frame clones and leaves some out. The sample lists about 94,000 clones; around 74% were seen once. The sequenced sample consisted of peripheral blood. The receptor source for this set is an older man with COVID-19, enrolled during active disease.

In its sample, this clone was seen many times. The rearrangement links TRBV24-1 to TRBJ2-7; 12 nucleotides align to TRBD2. V lost 2 bases, J lost 5 bases, and 3 bases stayed unmatched. Germline V gene sequence: CDR1 KGHDR, CDR2 SFDVKD. This CDR3 comprises 15 residues. This chain's CDR3 is CATSDSGLAGDEQYF. In DNA form, the CDR3 reads TGTGCCACCAGTGATTCGGGACTAGCGGGTGACGAGCAGTACTTC.

This rearrangement joins TRBV7-8 to TRBJ2-2; no clear D gene. In germline, CDR1 is SGHVS, CDR2 FQNEAQ. The CDR3 length is 12 residues. V lost 1 base to trimming and J lost 13 bases, with 10 bases between them. Here the CDR3 DNA reads TGTGCCAGCAGCTTAGTCGGAGATGCGCTGTTTTTT. Its protein is CASSLVGDALFF.

This chain links TRBV11-1 with TRBJ2-7; possible D gene TRBD2, 5 bases. This CDR3 has 12 residues. V was pared by 5 bases and J by 5 bases, with 10 bases between. Germline V lookup: CDR1 SGHAT, CDR2 FQDESV (reference sequence). CDR3 in amino acids: CASSASSNEQYF. As DNA, the CDR3 is TGTGCCAGCAGCGCTAGCAGTAACGAGCAGTACTTC.

This sequence joins TRBV28 and TRBJ2-3; D not resolved. The CDR3 covers 13 residues. V was pared by 2 bases and J by 0 bases, with 3 bases between. Germline CDR1 reads MDHEN; CDR2 reads SYDVKM. CDR3 sequence reads: CASSLQSTDTQYF. DNA of the CDR3: TGTGCCAGCAGTTTACAGAGCACAGATACGCAGTATTTT.

This clone was seen just once. The chain joins TRBV4-3 to TRBJ1-5; TRBD1 matches 9 bases. J gave up 2 bases and V 3 bases, and 5 bases lay outside the gene matches. The CDR3 length is 16 residues. Germline CDR1 is LGHNA and CDR2 is YSLEER. CDR3 loop: CASSHDRGLGNQPQHF. In DNA, the CDR3 is TGCGCCAGCAGCCACGACAGGGGGTTGGGCAATCAGCCCCAGCATTTT.

This sequence joins TRBV4-3 and TRBJ1-2; D is unclear. Germline assignment: CDR1 LGHNA and CDR2 YSLEER. The CDR3 is 14 residues long. Trimming pared 0 bases from V and 7 bases from J, leaving 12 bases between. The CDR3 nucleotides are TGCGCCAGCAGCCAAGATGGAGAGTTGGCTGGCTACACCTTC. It codes for CASSQDGELAGYTF.

This CDR3 is CASSPRTATNTGELFF. CDR3 in DNA: TGTGCCAGCAGCCCGAGGACTGCGACGAACACCGGGGAGCTGTTTTTT. This rearrangement joins TRBV11-2 to TRBJ2-2, with a possible D match to TRBD2 (5 bases). V gave up 5 bases and J gave up 0 bases, with 13 bases separating them. CDR3 size: 16 residues. Germline lookup yields CDR1 SGHAT and CDR2 FQNNGV.